The next 19 T cell receptor beta chains were all read from a single sample in a study of regulatory T cells in long-lasting Graves disease. Time point meaning: newly diagnosed GD, antithyroid drugs for less than 3 months. Extracted RNA from PBMCs served as the source of the TCR library. Libraries of TCR beta came from iRepertoire HTBI primers plus Arm-PCR of CDR3 regions. In TCRdb, the multiplex PCR reads were re-called with MiXCR into one record per CDR3 protein. The sample lists roughly 430,000 distinct CDR3 sequences, 16% occurring once. These data were likewise used in another study, on T cells in Graves' hyperthyroidism and ophthalmopathy.

Sample: peripheral blood mononuclear cells (PBMCs), taken at new diagnosis, from a patient treated with antithyroid drugs. These TCRs come from a woman aged 25 to 39 with Graves disease.

The CDR3 nucleotides read TGTGCCACCAGCAGAGATCCCTTAGACAGGGGCTACGAGCAGTACTTC. The encoded protein is CATSRDPLDRGYEQYF. The chain couples TRBV15 to TRBJ2-7; TRBD1 matches at 8 bases. J lost 3 bases, V lost 0 bases, and 7 bases had no gene match. In germline, CDR1 is LNHNV, CDR2 YYDKDF (reference sequence). This CDR3 comprises 16 residues.

A remark on this clonotype: This may come from a read error, since a much larger clone is one base off. In this CDR3 the conserved last residue, phenylalanine or tryptophan, is missing, so a read error is likely. The chain has TRBV28 and TRBJ2-7, with D possibly being TRBD2 (6 bases). There are 12 residues in the CDR3. With 3 bases removed from V and 7 bases from J, the gap between germline ends came to 10 bases. Germline assignment: CDR1 MDHEN and CDR2 SYDVKM. This chain's CDR3 is CASSLEGLEQYY. CDR3 bases: TGTGCCAGCAGTTTGGAGGGGCTGGAGCAGTACTAC.

This clonotype was seen repeatedly, ten times or more. V usage is TRBV7-9 and J usage is TRBJ1-1; D is possibly TRBD1 (5 bases). The CDR3 is 16 amino acids. Per germline, CDR1 SEHNR and CDR2 FQNEAQ (reference sequence). Trimming took 4 bases from V and 3 from J, leaving 18 bases between them. For the CDR3, the DNA is TGTGCCAGCAGCTCCCAGTTTGCGGAAGGGGACACTGAAGCTTTCTTT. Encoded protein: CASSSQFAEGDTEAFF.

V gene TRBV2 combines with J gene TRBJ1-2; 10 bases are a match to TRBD1. J gave up 2 bases and V 4 bases, and 7 bases lay outside the gene matches. Germline lookup yields CDR1 SNHLY and CDR2 FYNNEI. There are 16 residues in the CDR3. The CDR3 nucleotides are TGTGCCAGCAGTGTAGGGGGGACAGGGGAGAACTATGGCTACACCTTC. This sequence encodes CASSVGGTGENYGYTF.

This clonotype showed up many times. The chain uses TRBV12-3 or TRBV12-4 and TRBJ2-7; TRBD1 matches 10 bases. Losses at the gene ends were 2 bases for V and 3 bases for J; bases not matched to a gene: 22. This CDR3 region has 21 residues. The CDR3 sequence: CASSLRFGGTGDILPLYEQYF. For the CDR3, the DNA is TGTGCCAGCAGTTTAAGGTTCGGCGGGACAGGGGATATACTGCCCCTCTACGAGCAGTACTTC.

The V call is TRBV7-9, the J call TRBJ2-3; D is uncertain. The germline V gene has CDR1 SEHNR and CDR2 FQNEAQ (reference sequence). The V and J ends lost 5 bases and 5 bases respectively, with 20 bases between them. The CDR3 totals 16 residues. The CDR3 region is CASSERSGPTGDTQYF. The CDR3 nucleotides are TGTGCCAGCAGCGAGCGCTCCGGGCCCACCGGAGATACGCAGTATTTT. Combining the CDR3 with reference TRBV7-9 and TRBJ2-3 gives the whole variable domain DTGVSQNPRHKITKRGQNVTFRCDPISEHNRLYWYRQTLGQGPEFLTYFQNEAQLEKSRLLSDRFSAERPKGSFSTLEIQRTEQGDSAMYLCASSERSGPTGDTQYFGPGTRLTVL.

This clonotype was found a few times. The chain couples TRBV29-1 to TRBJ2-7, with 7 positions matching TRBD1. CDR3 size: 15 residues. The V gene's germline CDR1 is SQVTM and CDR2 ANQGSEA. Trimming took 1 base from V and 3 from J; bases not matched to a gene: 9. The CDR3 DNA reads as TGCAGCGTTGAAGCCACAGGGGACCAATTCTACGAGCAGTACTTC. Translating it yields CSVEATGDQFYEQYF.

CDR3 DNA: TGTGCCAGCAGTTACTCCGACAGGGAGTACTCACCCCTCCACTTT. Translating gives CASSYSDREYSPLHF. The rearrangement links TRBV6-5 to TRBJ1-6; 7 bases are a match to TRBD1. Trimming removed 0 bases from V and 10 bases from J; junction bases left unmatched: 6. Germline-derived CDR1 and CDR2 are MNHEY and SVGAGI. This CDR3 is built from 15 residues.

The rearrangement links TRBV7-3 to TRBJ2-2; D gene unclear. This CDR3 is built from 12 residues. Germline CDR1 and CDR2: SGHTA and FQGTGA. V lost 1 base and J 6 bases, leaving 3 bases between the germline ends. The CDR3 DNA sequence: TGTGCCAGCAGCTTAATGCCCGGGGAGCTGTTTTTT. Its translation: CASSLMPGELFF.

This clonotype showed up many times. The J gene is TRBJ2-5, the V gene TRBV27; possible D gene TRBD1, 7 bases. Trimming pared 7 bases from V and 2 bases from J, leaving 14 bases between. CDR3 length: 14 amino acids. The germline V gene encodes CDR1 MNHEY and CDR2 SMNVEV (reference sequence). The CDR3 sequence is CASIGGTDQETQYF. CDR3 bases: TGTGCCAGCATAGGCGGGACAGATCAAGAGACCCAGTACTTC.

This clonotype was observed many times. The chain joins TRBV7-2 to TRBJ2-7, with TRBD2 as a possible D gene (5 bases). The V end was cut by 3 bases, the J end by 7 bases, with 16 bases between. The CDR3 is made up of 14 amino acids. Looked up from germline, CDR1 is SGHTA and CDR2 is FQGNSA. CDR3 sequence: CASSFPGIYREQYF. Written as DNA, the CDR3 is TGTGCCAGCAGCTTCCCCGGGATCTACCGGGAGCAGTACTTC.

In this sample, this clonotype turned up many times. The chain employs TRBV11-2 and TRBJ2-7, with D possibly TRBD2 on 6 matching bases. Trimming cost V 2 bases and J 2 bases, with 13 bases left between them. The CDR3 covers 15 residues. CDR1 and CDR2 from the germline V gene are SGHAT and FQNNGV. Here the CDR3 DNA reads TGTGCCAGCAGCTTACCGGGGACTCTCACCTACGAGCAGTACTTC. The encoded protein is CASSLPGTLTYEQYF. Drawing the rest from reference TRBV11-2 and TRBJ2-7, the complete variable domain is EAGVAQSPRYKIIEKRQSVAFWCNPISGHATLYWYQQILGQGPKLLIQFQNNGVVDDSQLPKDRFSAERLKGVDSTLKIQPAKLEDSAVYLCASSLPGTLTYEQYFGPGTRLTVT.

The table lists this clonotype with many counts. The rearrangement joins TRBV28 to TRBJ2-7; unclear D gene. This CDR3 is 14 amino acids long. The germline CDR1 and CDR2 sequences are MDHEN and SYDVKM. Trimming cost V 5 bases and J 4 bases, with 15 bases left between them. The CDR3 DNA reads as TGTGCCAGCAGTCTAAGCCAGCTCCGGTACGAGCAGTACTTC. This encodes CASSLSQLRYEQYF.

This clonotype has a count of ten or more. The genes are TRBV18 and TRBJ2-1, with TRBD1 matching over 9 bases. This CDR3 has 18 residues. Germline CDR1 reads KGHSH; CDR2 reads LQKENI. Trimming at V came to 8 bases and at J to 4 bases, leaving 18 bases not matched to a gene. CDR3 DNA sequence: TGTGCCAGCGGAAGACGGGGGACAGGGCCCGGGGTATACAATGAGCAGTTCTTC. This encodes CASGRRGTGPGVYNEQFF.

This clonotype occurred a few times. J is TRBJ1-2 and V is TRBV10-3; D unresolved. CDR3 length equals 14 residues. V lost 4 bases and J 2 bases, leaving 11 bases between the germline ends. The germline gives CDR1 ENHRY, CDR2 SYGVKD. The chain's CDR3 is CAISGSGGNYGYTF. The CDR3 nucleotides read TGTGCCATCAGTGGTTCCGGAGGGAACTATGGCTACACCTTC.

A remark on this clonotype: At one end, the junction sequence differs from germline, possibly due to a read error. The rearrangement joins TRBV12-3 or TRBV12-4 to TRBJ2-2, with D perhaps given as TRBD1 or TRBD2 (6 bases each). There are 15 residues in the CDR3. CDR3 sequence reads: CASRASGQSGGEPFF. The CDR3 coding sequence is TGTGCCAGCAGAGCCTCGGGACAATCTGGCGGGGAGCCGTTTTTT.

This clonotype was seen just once. This chain connects TRBV19 to TRBJ2-4, with D possibly being TRBD2 (7 bases). The CDR3 spans 14 residues. Germline-derived CDR1 and CDR2 are LNHDA and SQIVND (reference sequence). Trimming removed 5 bases from V and 8 bases from J, with 16 bases in between. The CDR3 reads CASSEGGGIDIQYF. The CDR3 DNA reads as TGTGCCAGTAGTGAGGGAGGGGGTATTGACATTCAGTACTTC.

This chain joins TRBV5-1 and TRBJ2-4; maybe TRBD2 (6 bases). V lost 0 bases and J lost 9, with 19 bases in between. This CDR3 is 16 amino acids long. Germline V gene lookup returns CDR1 SGHRS and CDR2 YFSETQ. This CDR3 reads CASSLVEARLGGIQYF. The DNA of the CDR3 is TGCGCCAGCAGCTTGGTAGAGGCACGCCTCGGGGGCATTCAGTACTTC. Based on the CDR3 plus reference TRBV5-1 and TRBJ2-4, the full variable domain is KAGVTQTPRYLIKTRGQQVTLSCSPISGHRSVSWYQQTPGQGLQFLFEYFSETQRNKGNFPGRFSGRQFSNSRSEMNVSTLELGDSALYLCASSLVEARLGGIQYFGAGTRLSVL.

This clonotype was seen many times. The rearrangement joins TRBV7-8 to TRBJ1-2, with D possibly TRBD1 on 5 matching bases. The germline CDR1 and CDR2 sequences are SGHVS and FQNEAQ. This CDR3 contains 20 residues. The germline V and J ends were trimmed by 2 bases and 8 bases, with 33 bases remaining between them. The CDR3 is CASSLRGWGTRVGLNQGYTF. In DNA, the CDR3 is TGTGCCAGCAGCTTAAGGGGTTGGGGGACCAGGGTCGGCCTGAATCAGGGCTACACCTTC.